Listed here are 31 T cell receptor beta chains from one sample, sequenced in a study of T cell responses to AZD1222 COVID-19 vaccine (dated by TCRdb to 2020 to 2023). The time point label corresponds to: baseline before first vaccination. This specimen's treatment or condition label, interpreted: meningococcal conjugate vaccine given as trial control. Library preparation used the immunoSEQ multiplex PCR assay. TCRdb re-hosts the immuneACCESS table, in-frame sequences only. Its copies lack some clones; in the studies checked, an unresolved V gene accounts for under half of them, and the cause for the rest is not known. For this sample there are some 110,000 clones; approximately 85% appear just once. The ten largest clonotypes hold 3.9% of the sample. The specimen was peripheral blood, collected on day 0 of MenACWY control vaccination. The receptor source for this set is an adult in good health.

CDR3 coding DNA: TGCGCCAGCAGCCCCCCCCGGGACCCTCTGGATGAGCAGTTCTTC. Translated: CASSPPRDPLDEQFF. The chain combines TRBV5-1 with TRBJ2-1; TRBD1 or TRBD2 may be the D gene (5 bases each). Germline-derived CDR1 and CDR2 are SGHRS and YFSETQ. This CDR3 has 15 residues. Trimming took off 4 bases at V and 8 bases at J, with 19 bases between the two ends.

The CDR3 reads CASSDRGSLQYQPQHF. Written as DNA, the CDR3 is TGTGCCAGCAGTGACCGGGGCAGCCTCCAGTATCAGCCCCAGCATTTT. This rearrangement joins TRBV6-1 to TRBJ1-5, with a tentative D call TRBD1 (5 bases). Per the germline V gene, CDR1 is MNHNS and CDR2 is SASEGT. The CDR3 covers 16 residues. Trimming took 3 bases from V and 5 from J, leaving 17 bases between them.

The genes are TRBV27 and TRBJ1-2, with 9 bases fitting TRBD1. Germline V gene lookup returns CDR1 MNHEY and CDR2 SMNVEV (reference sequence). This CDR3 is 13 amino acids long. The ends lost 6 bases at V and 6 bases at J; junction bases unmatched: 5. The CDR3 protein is CASSKGQGHGYTF. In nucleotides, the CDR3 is TGTGCCAGCAGCAAGGGACAGGGACATGGCTACACCTTC.

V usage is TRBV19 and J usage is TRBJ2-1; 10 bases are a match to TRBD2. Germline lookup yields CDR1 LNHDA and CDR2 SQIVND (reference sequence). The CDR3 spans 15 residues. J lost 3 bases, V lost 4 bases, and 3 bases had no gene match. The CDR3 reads CASSTSGGVYNEQFF. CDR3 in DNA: TGTGCCAGTAGTACTAGCGGGGGAGTCTACAATGAGCAGTTCTTC.

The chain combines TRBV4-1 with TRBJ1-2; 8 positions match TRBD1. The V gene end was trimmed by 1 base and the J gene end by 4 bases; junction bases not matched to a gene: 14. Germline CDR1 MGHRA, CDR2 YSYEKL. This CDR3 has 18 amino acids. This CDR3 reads CASSQAPGQEAGVYGYTF. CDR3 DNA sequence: TGCGCCAGCAGCCAAGCTCCGGGACAGGAGGCTGGGGTCTATGGCTACACCTTC.

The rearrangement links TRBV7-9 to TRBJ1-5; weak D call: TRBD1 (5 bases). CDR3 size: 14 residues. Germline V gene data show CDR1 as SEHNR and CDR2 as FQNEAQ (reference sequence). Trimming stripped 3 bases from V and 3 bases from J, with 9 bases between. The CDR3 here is CASSLGGDNQPQHF. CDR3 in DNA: TGTGCCAGCAGCTTGGGGGGAGACAATCAGCCCCAGCATTTT.

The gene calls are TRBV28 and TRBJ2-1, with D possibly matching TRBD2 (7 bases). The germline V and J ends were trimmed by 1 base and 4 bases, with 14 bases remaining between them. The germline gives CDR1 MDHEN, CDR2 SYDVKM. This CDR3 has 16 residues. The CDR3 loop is CASSLFGGGPYNEQFF. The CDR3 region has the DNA TGTGCCAGCAGTTTATTTGGCGGGGGCCCATACAATGAGCAGTTCTTC.

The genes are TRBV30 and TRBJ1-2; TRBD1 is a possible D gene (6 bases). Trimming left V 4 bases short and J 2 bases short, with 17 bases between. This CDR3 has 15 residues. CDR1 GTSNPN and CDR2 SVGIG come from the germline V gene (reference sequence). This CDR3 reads CAWTPWEGGNYGYTF. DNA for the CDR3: TGTGCCTGGACCCCTTGGGAGGGGGGGAACTATGGCTACACCTTC. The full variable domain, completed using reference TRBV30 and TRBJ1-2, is SQTIHQWPATLVQPVGSPLSLECTVEGTSNPNLYWYRQAAGRGLQLLFYSVGIGQISSEVPQNLSASRPQDRQFILSSKKLLLSDSGFYLCAWTPWEGGNYGYTFGSGTRLTVV.

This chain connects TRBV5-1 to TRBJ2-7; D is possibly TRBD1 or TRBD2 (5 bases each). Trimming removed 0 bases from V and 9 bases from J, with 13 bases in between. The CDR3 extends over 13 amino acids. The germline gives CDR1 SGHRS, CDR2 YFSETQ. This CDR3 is CASSLDGDLGQYF. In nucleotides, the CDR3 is TGCGCCAGCAGCTTGGACGGGGACCTTGGGCAGTACTTC.

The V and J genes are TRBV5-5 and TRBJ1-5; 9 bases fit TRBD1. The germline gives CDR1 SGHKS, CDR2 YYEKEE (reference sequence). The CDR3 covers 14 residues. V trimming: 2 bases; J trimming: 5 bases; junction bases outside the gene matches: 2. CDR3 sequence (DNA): TGTGCCAGCAGCTTTACAGGGGGCGATCAGCCCCAGCATTTT. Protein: CASSFTGGDQPQHF.

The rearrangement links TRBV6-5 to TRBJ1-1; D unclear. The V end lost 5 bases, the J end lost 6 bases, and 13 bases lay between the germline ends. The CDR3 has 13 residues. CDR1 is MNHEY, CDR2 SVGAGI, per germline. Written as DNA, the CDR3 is TGTGCCAGCAGTCCGTCATTTGGGGCTGAAGCTTTCTTT. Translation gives CASSPSFGAEAFF.

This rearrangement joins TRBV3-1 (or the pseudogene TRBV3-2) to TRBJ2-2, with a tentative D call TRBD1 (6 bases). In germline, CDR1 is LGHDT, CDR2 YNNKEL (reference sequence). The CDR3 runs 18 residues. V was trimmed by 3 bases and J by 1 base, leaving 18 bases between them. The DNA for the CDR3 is TGTGCCAGCAGCCATGCCTTCCCGGACAGAATGAACACCGGGGAGCTGTTTTTT. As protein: CASSHAFPDRMNTGELFF.

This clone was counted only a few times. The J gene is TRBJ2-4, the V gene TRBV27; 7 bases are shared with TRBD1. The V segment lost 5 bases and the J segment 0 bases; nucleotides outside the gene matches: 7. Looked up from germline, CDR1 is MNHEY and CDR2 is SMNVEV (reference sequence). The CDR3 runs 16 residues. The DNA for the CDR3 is TGTGCCAGCAGTCCTGTGGACAGGCTAGCCAAAAACATTCAGTACTTC. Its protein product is CASSPVDRLAKNIQYF.

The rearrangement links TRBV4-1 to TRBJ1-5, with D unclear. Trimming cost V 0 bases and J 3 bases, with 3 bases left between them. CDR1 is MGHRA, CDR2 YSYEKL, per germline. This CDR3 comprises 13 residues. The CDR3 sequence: CASSQDPNQPQHF. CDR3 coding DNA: TGCGCCAGCAGCCAAGACCCCAATCAGCCCCAGCATTTT.

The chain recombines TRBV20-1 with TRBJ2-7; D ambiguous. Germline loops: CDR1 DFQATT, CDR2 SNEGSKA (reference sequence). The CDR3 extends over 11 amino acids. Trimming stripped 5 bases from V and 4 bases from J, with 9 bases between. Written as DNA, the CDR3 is TGCAGTGCTCCCTGGGGTTACGAGCAGTACTTC. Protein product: CSAPWGYEQYF.

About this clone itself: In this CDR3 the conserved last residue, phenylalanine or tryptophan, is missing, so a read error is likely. CDR3 residues: CASSPYLTGPTNYGYTL. For the CDR3, the DNA is TGTGCCAGCAGCCCCTACCTGACAGGCCCCACTAACTATGGCTACACCCTC. The chain joins TRBV7-2 to TRBJ1-2, with D perhaps matching TRBD1 (6 bases). There are 17 residues in the CDR3. V lost 5 bases, J lost 0 bases, and 19 bases lay in between. Germline loops: CDR1 SGHTA, CDR2 FQGNSA.

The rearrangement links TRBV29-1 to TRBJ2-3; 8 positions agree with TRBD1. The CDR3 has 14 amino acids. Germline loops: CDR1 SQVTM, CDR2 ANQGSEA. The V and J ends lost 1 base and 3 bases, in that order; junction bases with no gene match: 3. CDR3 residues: CSVEAGGHTDTQYF. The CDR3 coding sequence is TGCAGCGTTGAAGCAGGGGGCCATACAGATACGCAGTATTTT.

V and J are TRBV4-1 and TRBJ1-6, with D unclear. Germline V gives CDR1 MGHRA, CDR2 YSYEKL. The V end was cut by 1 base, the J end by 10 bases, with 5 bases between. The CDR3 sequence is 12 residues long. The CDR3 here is CASSQGASPLHF. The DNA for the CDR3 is TGCGCCAGCAGCCAAGGTGCATCACCCCTCCACTTT.

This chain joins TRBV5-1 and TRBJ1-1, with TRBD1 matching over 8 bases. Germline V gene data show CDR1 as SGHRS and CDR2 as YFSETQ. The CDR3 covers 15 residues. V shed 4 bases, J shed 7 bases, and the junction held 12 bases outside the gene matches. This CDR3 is CASSRQSTGGGEAFF. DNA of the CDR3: TGCGCCAGCAGCCGTCAGAGCACAGGGGGTGGTGAAGCTTTCTTT.

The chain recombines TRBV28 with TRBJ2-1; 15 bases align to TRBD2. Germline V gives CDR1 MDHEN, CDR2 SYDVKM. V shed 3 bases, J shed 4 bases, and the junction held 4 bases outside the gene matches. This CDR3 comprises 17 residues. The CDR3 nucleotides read TGTGCCAGCAGTTTGCCGGGACTAGCGGGGGGATACAATGAGCAGTTCTTC. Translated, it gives CASSLPGLAGGYNEQFF.

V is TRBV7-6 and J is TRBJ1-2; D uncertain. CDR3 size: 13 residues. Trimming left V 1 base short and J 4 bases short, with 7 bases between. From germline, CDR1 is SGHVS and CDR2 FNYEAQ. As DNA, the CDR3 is TGTGCCAGCAGCTTAGACGGATTCTATGGCTACACCTTC. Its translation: CASSLDGFYGYTF.

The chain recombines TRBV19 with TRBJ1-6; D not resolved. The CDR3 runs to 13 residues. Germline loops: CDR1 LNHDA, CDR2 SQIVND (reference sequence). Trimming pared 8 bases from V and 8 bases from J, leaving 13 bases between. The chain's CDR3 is CASDDTRDSPLHF. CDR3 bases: TGTGCCAGTGATGACACTAGGGATTCACCCCTCCACTTT.

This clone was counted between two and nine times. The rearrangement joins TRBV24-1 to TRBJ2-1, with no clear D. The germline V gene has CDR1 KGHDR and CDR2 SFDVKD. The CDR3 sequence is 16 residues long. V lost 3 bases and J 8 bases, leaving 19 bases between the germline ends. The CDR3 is CATSDPKTPRFHEQFF. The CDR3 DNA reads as TGTGCCACCAGTGATCCTAAAACACCCCGGTTCCATGAGCAGTTCTTC.

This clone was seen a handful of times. This CDR3 is CASSQGTGGTGELFF. CDR3 bases: TGCGCCAGCAGCCAAGGAACAGGGGGCACCGGGGAGCTGTTTTTT. The chain carries TRBV4-3 and TRBJ2-2; 8 bases are shared with TRBD1. Germline V gene data show CDR1 as LGHNA and CDR2 as YSLEER. The CDR3 has 15 amino acids. After removal of 1 base from V and 4 bases from J, the junction contained 2 bases not matched to a gene.

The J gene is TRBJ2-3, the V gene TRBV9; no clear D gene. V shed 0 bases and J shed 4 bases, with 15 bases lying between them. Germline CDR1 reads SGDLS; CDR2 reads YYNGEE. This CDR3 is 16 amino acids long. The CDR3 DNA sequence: TGTGCCAGCAGCGTAGGGGTTCGTGGTAGCTCAGATACGCAGTATTTT. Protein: CASSVGVRGSSDTQYF.

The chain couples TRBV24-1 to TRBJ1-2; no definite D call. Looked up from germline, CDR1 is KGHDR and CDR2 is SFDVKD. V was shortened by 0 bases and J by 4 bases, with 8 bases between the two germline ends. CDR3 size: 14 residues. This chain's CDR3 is CATSDLNSPYGYTF. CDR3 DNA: TGTGCCACCAGTGATTTGAACAGCCCCTATGGCTACACCTTC.

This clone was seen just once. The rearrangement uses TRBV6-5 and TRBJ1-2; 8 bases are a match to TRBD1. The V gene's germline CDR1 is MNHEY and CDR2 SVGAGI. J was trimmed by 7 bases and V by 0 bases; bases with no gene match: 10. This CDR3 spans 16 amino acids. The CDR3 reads CASSYSIQGAAVGYTF. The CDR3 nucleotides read TGTGCCAGCAGTTACTCGATTCAGGGGGCCGCAGTTGGCTACACCTTC.

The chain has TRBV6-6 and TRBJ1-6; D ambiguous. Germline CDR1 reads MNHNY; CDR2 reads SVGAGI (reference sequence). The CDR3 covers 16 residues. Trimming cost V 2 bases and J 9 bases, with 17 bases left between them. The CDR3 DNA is TGTGCCAGCAGTTACGGCGGTACAACCCGCGGTTCACCCCTCCACTTT. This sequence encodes CASSYGGTTRGSPLHF.

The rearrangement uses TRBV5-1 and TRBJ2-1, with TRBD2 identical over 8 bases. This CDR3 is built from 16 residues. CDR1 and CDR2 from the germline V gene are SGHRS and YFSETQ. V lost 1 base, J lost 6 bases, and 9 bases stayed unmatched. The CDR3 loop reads CASSLWSASGSNEQFF. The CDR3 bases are TGCGCCAGCAGCTTGTGGTCCGCTAGCGGGTCCAATGAGCAGTTCTTC. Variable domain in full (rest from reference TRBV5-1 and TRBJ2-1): KAGVTQTPRYLIKTRGQQVTLSCSPISGHRSVSWYQQTPGQGLQFLFEYFSETQRNKGNFPGRFSGRQFSNSRSEMNVSTLELGDSALYLCASSLWSASGSNEQFFGPGTRLTVL.

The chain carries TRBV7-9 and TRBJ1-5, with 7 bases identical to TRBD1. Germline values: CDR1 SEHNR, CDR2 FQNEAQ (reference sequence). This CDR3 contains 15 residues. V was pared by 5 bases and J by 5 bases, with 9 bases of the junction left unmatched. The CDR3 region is CASSTSGQADQPQHF. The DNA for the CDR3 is TGTGCCAGCAGCACCTCAGGACAGGCCGATCAGCCCCAGCATTTT.

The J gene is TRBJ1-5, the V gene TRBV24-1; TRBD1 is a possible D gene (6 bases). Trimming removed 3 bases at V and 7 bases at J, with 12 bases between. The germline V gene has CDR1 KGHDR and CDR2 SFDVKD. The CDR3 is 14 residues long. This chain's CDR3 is CATSDQGNRQPQHF. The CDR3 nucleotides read TGTGCCACCAGTGATCAGGGGAATAGGCAGCCCCAGCATTTT.